Sequencing of this T cell receptor beta chain was carried out in a study of blood T cell repertoires in COVID-19. About the research overall: PBMCs, B-cell-depleted T cells, or T cells provided the cDNA or gDNA that made up the material.

In the source study's methods: Amplification from reference gene primers served as the basis for estimated nucleated cell counts. TCRdb's table, derived via immunoSEQ multiplex PCR, lists solely in-frame clones and lacks some. For V, J and clone size, that table is used; D and trimming come from the DNA. The table shows approximately 310,000 clones, with more than 75% occurring only once. The germline V and J ends were trimmed by 0 bases and 4 bases, with 14 bases remaining between them. CDR1 and CDR2 (germline): SGDLS, YYNGEE. The CDR3 is made up of 15 amino acids. The rearrangement uses TRBV9 and TRBJ2-7, with a weak D call TRBD2 (6 bases). The receptor's source is a woman aged 50 to 65 who had recovered from COVID-19. The specimen was peripheral blood. The CDR3 DNA follows: TGTGCCAGCAGCGTAGGACCCGGGAGAGCATACGAGCAGTACTTC. Translation: CASSVGPGRAYEQYF.